This entry is about one T cell receptor beta chain. The CDR3 is made up of 16 amino acids. Trimming took 5 bases from V and 0 from J, leaving 16 bases between them. CDR1 is MNHEY and CDR2 is SMNVEV in the germline V gene (reference sequence). These data belong to a study of shared clonotypes between healthy human individuals. Naive CD8 isolation took CD45RO-negative cells positively selected for CCR7 and excluded terminally differentiated effector memory CD45RA+ cells. Assay used: immunoSEQ multiplex PCR; TCRdb lists only in-frame clones, some missing. Among some 2,000,000 clones listed, about 95% were seen once.

The receptor was isolated from a man younger than 30 in good health. Sequencing used naive CD8+ T cells sorted from blood. The chain combines TRBV27 with TRBJ2-5; TRBD2 is a possible D gene (6 bases). CDR3 nucleotides: TGTGCCAGCAGTCTGAGACCCGGGACTTACCAAGAGACCCAGTACTTC. This gives the protein CASSLRPGTYQETQYF.